Below, one TCR beta chain is given with its context. What it binds is not known. The data were produced by immunoSEQ multiplex PCR, yet TCRdb's version contains in-frame clones alone and is incomplete. Here the sample spans roughly 130,000 clones, about nine tenths being singletons. This specimen belongs to a study of T cell responses to AZD1222 COVID-19 vaccine. Findings and limits, study-wide: Breadth and depth of Spike-specific TCRs rose after two AZD1222 doses. The study identified only five to seven AZD1222 recipients as seropositive at baseline. Mostly white British, mostly female donors; authors suggested clonal diversity may be underestimated.

The CDR3 length is 13 residues. Germline V CDR1 and CDR2: LGHDT, YNNKEL (reference sequence). V shed 4 bases and J shed 3 bases, with 6 bases lying between them. The input for sequencing was peripheral blood, taken on day 0 of AZD1222 vaccination. This TCR came from an adult in good health. This chain joins TRBV3-1 (or the pseudogene TRBV3-2) and TRBJ1-4; D remains unclear. In nucleotides, the CDR3 is TGTGCCAGCAGCCCGGACCCTAATGAAAAACTGTTTTTT. Its translation: CASSPDPNEKLFF.